A selection of T cell receptor beta chains follows, all from one sample in a study of OX40 agonist ivuxolimab in advanced cancers. Profiling relied on immunoSEQ multiplex PCR, and the TCRdb table lists in-frame clones only, not all of them. The data show roughly 90,000 clones, around 90% seen once. The sample was CD4+ or CD8+ T cells sorted from blood, taken in a trial of the OX40 agonist ivuxolimab. These receptors all stem from an adult with an advanced solid tumor such as melanoma, head and neck, liver or kidney cancer. Each CDR3 is given with its conserved first and last residue. D genes are given only for firm matches. Not every row has a clone size; where given, it reads once, few, many or a size class.

V,D,length,J,size,CDR3,DNA
TRBV11-3,-,15,TRBJ2-1,-,CASSLNRDGNNEQFF,TGTGCCAGCAGCCTAAACCGGGACGGAAACAATGAGCAGTTCTTC
TRBV21-1,-,14,TRBJ1-5,-,CASSKGQGCQPQHF,TGTGCCAGCAGCAAAGGGCAGGGTTGTCAGCCCCAGCATTTT
TRBV5-6,TRBD2,14,TRBJ2-7,-,CASIRAGDPYEQYF,TGTGCCAGCATCCGAGCGGGAGACCCCTACGAGCAGTACTTC
TRBV5-1,TRBD1,14,TRBJ2-7,-,CASSGDGQGDEQYF,TGCGCCAGCAGCGGAGACGGACAGGGAGACGAGCAGTACTTC
TRBV29-1,TRBD2,16,TRBJ2-3,-,CSVRTSGRAGRDTQYF,TGCAGCGTGCGGACTAGCGGGAGGGCGGGGCGAGATACGCAGTATTTT
TRBV6-1,-,14,TRBJ1-1,few,CASSSGLMNTEAFF,TGTGCCAGCAGTTCGGGTCTCATGAACACTGAAGCTTTCTTT
TRBV19,-,14,TRBJ1-5,once,CASSMMGGNQPQHF,TGTGCCAGTAGTATGATGGGGGGAAATCAGCCCCAGCATTTT
TRBV11-2,TRBD1,16,TRBJ2-2,-,CASSRGTGLNTGELFF,TGTGCCAGCAGCCGGGGGACAGGGCTGAACACCGGGGAGCTGTTTTTT
TRBV5-1,TRBD2,16,TRBJ2-7,-,CASSLETRGSSYEQYF,TGCGCCAGCAGCTTGGAGACGCGGGGGTCCTCCTACGAGCAGTACTTC
TRBV18,-,16,TRBJ2-4,-,CASSPRAGEVKNIQYF,TGTGCCAGCTCACCACGGGCAGGGGAAGTCAAAAACATTCAGTACTTC
TRBV4-2,-,16,TRBJ1-1,few,CASSPRGIGGPDEAFF,TGTGCCAGCAGCCCTCGAGGTATAGGGGGGCCGGATGAAGCTTTCTTT
TRBV2,-,17,TRBJ1-4,-,CASQGGGLIAANEKLFF,TGTGCCAGCCAAGGGGGGGGTTTGATTGCGGCTAATGAAAAACTGTTTTTT
TRBV14,-,12,TRBJ2-5,-,CASSHVWETQYF,TGTGCCAGCAGCCACGTATGGGAGACCCAGTACTTC
TRBV7-2,-,14,TRBJ1-2,-,CASSLEGLDYGYTF,TGTGCCAGCAGCTTAGAAGGGTTGGACTATGGCTACACCTTC
TRBV5-1,-,15,TRBJ1-1,once,CASSHLGDVNTEAFF,TGCGCCAGCAGTCACCTGGGAGACGTGAACACTGAAGCTTTCTTT
TRBV14,-,13,TRBJ2-7,-,CASSQNLRSEQYF,TGTGCCAGCAGCCAAAATTTGAGGAGCGAGCAGTACTTC
TRBV4-2,TRBD1,15,TRBJ2-7,-,CASSPAGGPTYEQYF,TGTGCCAGCAGCCCGGCAGGGGGTCCCACCTACGAGCAGTACTTC
TRBV9,TRBD1,15,TRBJ1-1,-,CASSAGQRMNTEAFF,TGTGCCAGCAGCGCGGGACAGAGAATGAACACTGAAGCTTTCTTT
TRBV11-3,-,15,TRBJ2-1,-,CASSLLGGSYNEQFF,TGTGCCAGCAGCTTATTGGGGGGCTCCTACAATGAGCAGTTCTTC
TRBV7-9,TRBD1,16,TRBJ2-3,-,CASSLGGQGAADTQYF,TGTGCCAGCAGCTTAGGCGGACAGGGAGCTGCAGATACGCAGTATTTT
TRBV5-1,TRBD1,17,TRBJ1-3,-,CASSLRDRVNSGNTIYF,TGCGCCAGCAGCTTGCGGGACAGGGTGAACTCTGGAAACACCATATATTTT
TRBV5-3,-,12,TRBJ1-1,-,CARSVPGTEAFF,TGTGCCAGAAGCGTACCAGGGACTGAAGCTTTCTTT
TRBV28,-,14,TRBJ1-4,-,CASSLIGDREKLFF,TGTGCCAGCAGTTTAATCGGGGACCGCGAAAAACTGTTTTTT
TRBV6-5,-,13,TRBJ2-3,few,CASSPRGTDTQYF,TGTGCCAGCAGTCCAAGGGGCACAGATACGCAGTATTTT
TRBV11-2,TRBD1,14,TRBJ2-3,-,CASSLRQGVDTQYF,TGTGCCAGCAGCTTACGGCAGGGGGTAGATACGCAGTATTTT
TRBV28,-,12,TRBJ1-3,-,CASSFSGNTIYF,TGTGCCAGCAGTTTCTCGGGAAACACCATATATTTT
TRBV7-3,-,13,TRBJ1-2,-,CASSAPGLPGYTF,TGTGCCAGCAGCGCCCCGGGACTTCCTGGCTACACCTTC
TRBV30,-,13,TRBJ2-5,-,CAWSRNTQETQYF,TGTGCCTGGAGTCGGAACACGCAAGAGACCCAGTACTTC
TRBV30,-,11,TRBJ1-1,-,CAWSALVEAFF,TGTGCCTGGAGTGCATTAGTTGAAGCTTTCTTT
TRBV5-5,-,17,TRBJ2-6,-,CASSLAATGSGANVLTF,TGTGCCAGCAGCTTGGCCGCGACGGGGTCTGGGGCCAACGTCCTGACTTTC
TRBV6-6,TRBD1,16,TRBJ2-5,-,CASSYSSGTEGETQYF,TGTGCCAGCAGTTACTCATCCGGGACAGAAGGAGAGACCCAGTACTTC
TRBV10-3,TRBD1,16,TRBJ2-3,-,CAISESGQGMVDTQYF,TGTGCCATCAGTGAGTCGGGACAGGGGATGGTAGATACGCAGTATTTT
TRBV7-3,TRBD1,16,TRBJ2-3,-,CASSTRTGGLRDTQYF,TGTGCCAGCAGCACCCGGACAGGGGGCTTAAGAGATACGCAGTATTTT
TRBV7-2,-,14,TRBJ2-2,-,CASSAGPTPLRVFF,TGTGCCAGCAGCGCCGGTCCCACCCCTTTGCGGGTGTTTTTT
TRBV4-3,TRBD2,17,TRBJ2-2,-,CASSQVTSGDNTGELFF,TGCGCCAGCAGCCAAGTTACTAGCGGGGATAACACCGGGGAGCTGTTTTTT
TRBV7-2,TRBD2,15,TRBJ2-1,once,CASSTRTSDYNEQFF,TGTGCCAGCAGCACTAGGACTAGCGACTACAATGAGCAGTTCTTC
TRBV19,TRBD1,18,TRBJ1-5,-,CASNPTGQDLYSNQPQHF,TGTGCCAGTAACCCCACGGGACAGGATCTATATAGCAATCAGCCCCAGCATTTT
TRBV5-1,-,16,TRBJ2-5,-,CASSYRTAGGRETQYF,TGCGCCAGCAGCTATCGGACTGCCGGGGGCCGTGAGACCCAGTACTTC
TRBV23-1,-,16,TRBJ2-3,-,CASSQWVSGSTDTQYF,TGCGCCAGCAGTCAATGGGTAAGCGGATCCACAGATACGCAGTATTTT
TRBV27,-,13,TRBJ1-4,-,CASSLSGGPKLFF,TGTGCCAGCAGTTTATCCGGGGGGCCAAAACTGTTTTTT